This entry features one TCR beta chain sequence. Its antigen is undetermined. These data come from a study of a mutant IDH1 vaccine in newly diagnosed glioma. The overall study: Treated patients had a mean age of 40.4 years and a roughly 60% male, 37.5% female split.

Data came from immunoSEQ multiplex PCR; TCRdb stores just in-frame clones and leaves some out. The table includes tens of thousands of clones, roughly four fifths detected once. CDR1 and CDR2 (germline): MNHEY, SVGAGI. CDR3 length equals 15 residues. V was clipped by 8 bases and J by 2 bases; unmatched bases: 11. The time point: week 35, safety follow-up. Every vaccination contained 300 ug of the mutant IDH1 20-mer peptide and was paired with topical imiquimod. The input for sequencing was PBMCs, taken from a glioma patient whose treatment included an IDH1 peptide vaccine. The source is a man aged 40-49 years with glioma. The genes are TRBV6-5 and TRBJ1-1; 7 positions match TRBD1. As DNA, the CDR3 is TGTGCCAGCTTACCCTGGACAGGCGTTAACACTGAAGCTTTCTTT. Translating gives CASLPWTGVNTEAFF.